This T cell receptor (beta chain) is drawn from a study of blood T cell repertoires in COVID-19. The sample holds one count of this clone. Assay used: immunoSEQ multiplex PCR; TCRdb lists only in-frame clones, some missing. The sample has fewer than 200,000 clones, approximately 85% seen once. Source material: peripheral blood. The clonotype originates from a man in his forties who had recovered from COVID-19.

CDR3 coding DNA: TGTGCCACCAGTGACCCCAGCGGGGGGGCCGACAATGAGCAGTTCTTC. Residues: CATSDPSGGADNEQFF. The chain couples TRBV24-1 to TRBJ2-1, with 10 bases matching TRBD2. Per the germline V gene, CDR1 is KGHDR and CDR2 is SFDVKD. This CDR3 comprises 16 residues. V lost 4 bases and J lost 5; bases outside the gene matches: 7.